This is a list of T cell receptor beta chains from one sample in a study of CD8 T cells in Susac syndrome. Via MiXCR, TCRdb re-called the immunoSEQ multiplex PCR reads, giving one row per CDR3 protein. The sample carries hundreds of thousands of distinct CDR3 sequences, 80% to 95% recorded once. The material sequenced was CD4+ T cells from PBMCs. Receptors were obtained from a human donor with multiple sclerosis. The CDR3 runs from the conserved cysteine through the conserved F or W. The D gene is left open where the match is weak. Expanded clones are given a class, and other clones once, few, many or no size at all.

CDR3,DNA,D,size,V,J
CATSVARTASLNNEQFF,TGTGCCACCAGTGTAGCGCGGACAGCCTCCCTTAACAATGAGCAGTTCTTC,-,-,TRBV24-1,TRBJ2-1
CASSVASGQNTDTQYF,TGTGCCAGCAGCGTAGCTAGCGGACAGAACACAGATACGCAGTATTTT,-,-,TRBV9,TRBJ2-3
CASSFSRPGANVLTF,TGTGCCAGCAGTTTCAGCCGACCTGGGGCCAACGTCCTGACTTTC,-,-,TRBV28,TRBJ2-6
CSVDGRDRSTEAFF,TGCAGCGTTGATGGTCGGGACAGAAGTACTGAAGCTTTCTTT,TRBD1,-,TRBV29-1,TRBJ1-1
CASGLGEQGPQPQHF,TGTGCTAGTGGTTTGGGAGAACAGGGGCCCCAGCCCCAGCATTTT,TRBD1,-,TRBV12-5,TRBJ1-5
CASPGIFSYEQYF,TGCGCCAGCCCAGGGATATTCTCCTACGAGCAGTACTTC,-,once,TRBV5-1,TRBJ2-7
CASSLLQGAVVGYTF,TGTGCCAGCAGCTTACTACAGGGCGCCGTGGTGGGCTACACCTTC,-,-,TRBV7-2,TRBJ1-2
CASSFSNTIYF,TGTGCCAGCAGTTTTTCCAACACCATATATTTT,-,-,TRBV28,TRBJ1-3
CASSATSVNNEQFF,TGTGCCAGCAGTGCGACTAGCGTAAACAATGAGCAGTTCTTC,TRBD2,-,TRBV6-4,TRBJ2-1
CASSAGVYQETQYF,TGTGCCAGCAGTGCGGGGGTGTACCAAGAGACCCAGTACTTC,-,-,TRBV2,TRBJ2-5
CSANRYSNQPQHF,TGCAGTGCAAACAGGTATAGCAATCAGCCCCAGCATTTT,-,-,TRBV20-1,TRBJ1-5
CASSVGVENSPLHF,TGTGCCAGCAGTGTGGGGGTGGAAAATTCACCCCTCCACTTT,-,once,TRBV2,TRBJ1-6
CASSPRLDNEQFF,TGTGCCAGCAGCCCCCGACTAGACAATGAGCAGTTCTTC,-,few,TRBV11-2,TRBJ2-1
CASGLIGPGELFF,TGTGCTAGTGGTTTGATAGGGCCCGGGGAGCTGTTTTTT,-,-,TRBV12-5,TRBJ2-2
CASENTAPLAYGYTF,TGTGCCAGCGAGAACACGGCCCCACTCGCCTATGGCTACACCTTC,-,-,TRBV7-9,TRBJ1-2
CASSFSQMNTEAFF,TGTGCCAGCAGTTTTTCCCAGATGAACACTGAAGCTTTCTTT,-,-,TRBV28,TRBJ1-1
CASIQTPDRATEAFF,TGTGCCAGCATACAGACACCGGACAGGGCCACTGAAGCTTTCTTT,TRBD1,-,TRBV6-1,TRBJ1-1
CASSWGLGGEQYF,TGCGCCAGCAGCTGGGGACTGGGTGGGGAGCAGTACTTC,-,-,TRBV5-1,TRBJ2-7
CASAGTDNEKLFF,TGTGCCAGTGCCGGGACAGATAATGAAAAACTGTTTTTT,TRBD1,few,TRBV19,TRBJ1-4
CSAPLTGWSQNTEAFF,TGCAGTGCCCCCTTGACAGGGTGGAGTCAGAACACTGAAGCTTTCTTT,TRBD1,-,TRBV20-1,TRBJ1-1
CSVTGTVGTEAFF,TGCAGCGTCACCGGGACGGTCGGAACTGAAGCTTTCTTT,-,-,TRBV29-1,TRBJ1-1
CASSLGTGGSYEQYF,TGTGCCAGCAGTCTCGGGACAGGGGGTTCCTACGAGCAGTACTTC,TRBD1,-,TRBV3-1,TRBJ2-7
CASSPGTATNQPQHF,TGTGCCAGCAGCCCCGGGACAGCAACAAATCAGCCCCAGCATTTT,TRBD1,once,TRBV6-5,TRBJ1-5
CSVGQGGGEKLFF,TGCAGCGTGGGACAGGGAGGTGGTGAAAAACTGTTTTTT,TRBD1,-,TRBV29-1,TRBJ1-4
CASSLVGGPKDEQFF,TGTGCCAGCAGCTTGGTAGGAGGGCCTAAGGATGAGCAGTTCTTC,-,-,TRBV5-6,TRBJ2-1
CASSVGIGDGRGYTF,TGTGCCAGCAGCGTAGGGATTGGGGACGGAAGAGGCTACACCTTC,-,-,TRBV9,TRBJ1-2
CASSPDQARQETQYF,TGTGCCAGCAGCCCCGACCAGGCCCGCCAAGAGACCCAGTACTTC,-,-,TRBV5-4,TRBJ2-5
CATSDFGTGPYNEQFF,TGTGCCACCAGTGATTTCGGGACAGGTCCTTACAATGAGCAGTTCTTC,TRBD1,-,TRBV24-1,TRBJ2-1
CASSYGSQGVHGYTF,TGTGCCAGCAGTTACGGTAGCCAGGGTGTTCATGGCTACACCTTC,-,-,TRBV6-5,TRBJ1-2
CASSQASSGGPQHF,TGTGCCAGCAGCCAAGCTTCCTCAGGAGGACCCCAGCATTTT,-,-,TRBV3-1,TRBJ1-5
CASKRQGATNEKLFF,TGTGCCAGTAAGCGACAGGGGGCAACTAATGAAAAACTGTTTTTT,TRBD1,-,TRBV2,TRBJ1-4
CASSLERGDMEQFF,TGCGCCAGCAGCTTGGAGCGGGGTGACATGGAGCAGTTCTTC,TRBD2,-,TRBV5-1,TRBJ2-1
CSVRATGEETQYF,TGCAGCGTCCGTGCGACAGGGGAAGAGACCCAGTACTTC,TRBD1,-,TRBV29-1,TRBJ2-5
CSVSTGSYEQYF,TGCAGCGTTTCCACAGGCTCCTACGAGCAGTACTTC,-,few,TRBV29-1,TRBJ2-7
CASSQGPLYTEAFF,TGCGCCAGCAGCCAAGGTCCATTGTACACTGAAGCTTTCTTT,-,-,TRBV4-1,TRBJ1-1
CASSPGGLAGESTQYF,TGCGCCAGCAGCCCGGGGGGCCTAGCGGGAGAATCTACGCAGTATTTT,TRBD2,-,TRBV5-1,TRBJ2-3
CSAPKPGQQETQYF,TGCAGTGCTCCTAAGCCGGGACAGCAAGAGACCCAGTACTTC,TRBD1,-,TRBV20-1,TRBJ2-5
CSVEDRDRGNYGYTF,TGCAGCGTTGAAGATCGGGACAGGGGGAACTATGGCTACACCTTC,TRBD1,-,TRBV29-1,TRBJ1-2
CASSLGAVYEQYF,TGTGCCAGCAGTTTAGGGGCCGTTTACGAGCAGTACTTC,-,-,TRBV28,TRBJ2-7
CATSGGNRARDEQYF,TGTGCCACCAGCGGGGGCAACAGGGCCCGCGACGAGCAGTACTTC,-,-,TRBV15,TRBJ2-7
CASSSSTLAVPRTDTQYF,TGTGCCAGCAGCTCCTCCACCCTAGCGGTTCCCCGAACAGATACGCAGTATTTT,TRBD2,-,TRBV5-4,TRBJ2-3
CASSSLREAGYTF,TGTGCCAGCAGTTCTCTCAGGGAGGCTGGCTACACCTTC,-,-,TRBV12-3/TRBV12-4,TRBJ1-2
CASSEPKGLAGGQTQYF,TGTGCCAGCAGCGAGCCCAAGGGACTAGCGGGGGGACAGACCCAGTACTTC,TRBD2,-,TRBV7-9,TRBJ2-5
CSANRGVGTQYF,TGCAGCGCTAACAGGGGAGTAGGGACGCAGTATTTT,TRBD1,-,TRBV29-1,TRBJ2-3
CASSSGQGLAFEQFF,TGTGCCAGCAGTTCGGGACAGGGGCTGGCTTTTGAGCAGTTCTTC,TRBD1,-,TRBV27,TRBJ2-1
CASSLGPSLGFGHNEQFF,TGTGCCAGCAGCTTGGGACCCTCTCTAGGGTTTGGCCACAATGAGCAGTTCTTC,-,-,TRBV5-6,TRBJ2-1
CASSAAGSPNEKLFF,TGTGCCAGCAGTGCTGCCGGGAGCCCCAATGAAAAACTGTTTTTT,-,-,TRBV6-5,TRBJ1-4
CSAPGTGNTIYF,TGCAGCGCGCCGGGGACCGGAAACACCATATATTTT,-,-,TRBV29-1,TRBJ1-3
CASRPTGFDEQFF,TGTGCCAGCAGGCCCACAGGGTTCGATGAGCAGTTCTTC,-,-,TRBV6-5,TRBJ2-1
CASSDWETQYF,TGTGCCAGCAGTGACTGGGAGACCCAGTACTTC,-,-,TRBV6-1,TRBJ2-5
CASSQDYREEDTQYF,TGTGCCAGCAGCCAAGATTACAGGGAGGAGGATACGCAGTATTTT,-,-,TRBV4-2,TRBJ2-3
CASSIGVNTGELFF,TGTGCCAGTAGTATAGGAGTCAACACCGGGGAGCTGTTTTTT,-,-,TRBV19,TRBJ2-2
CSAKDRVPYEQYF,TGCAGTGCAAAGGATAGGGTACCCTACGAGCAGTACTTC,-,-,TRBV20-1,TRBJ2-7
CASSPGTGRETQYF,TGTGCCAGTAGTCCGGGGACAGGGCGGGAGACCCAGTACTTC,TRBD1,-,TRBV19,TRBJ2-5
CAWSSGASYEQYF,TGTGCCTGGAGTTCGGGGGCCTCCTACGAGCAGTACTTC,-,-,TRBV30,TRBJ2-7
CASSQRSGLNTEAFF,TGTGCCAGCAGCCAACGGTCAGGGCTGAACACTGAAGCTTTCTTT,-,-,TRBV14,TRBJ1-1
CASSAVTGGYGYTF,TGTGCCAGCAGCGCCGTGACAGGGGGCTATGGCTACACCTTC,TRBD1,-,TRBV11-2,TRBJ1-2
CASSSRQGRGISDTEAFF,TGCGCCAGCAGCTCCCGACAGGGGCGAGGGATAAGTGACACTGAAGCTTTCTTT,TRBD1,-,TRBV5-1,TRBJ1-1